This T cell receptor (beta chain) was identified in a study of T cells in Graves' hyperthyroidism and ophthalmopathy. For the study at large: Upon initial diagnosis and before any treatment, peripheral blood was collected. General observations from the study: Researchers found most expanded thyroid clonotypes above 0.001 in blood as well.

Germline-derived CDR1 and CDR2 are MNHEY and SMNVEV (reference sequence). Trimming left V 6 bases short and J 1 base short, with 14 bases between. This CDR3 contains 15 residues. Ophthalmopathy cases scored 3 or more on the Clinical Activity Score and 4 or more on NOSPECS grade, with duration below 3 months. Orbital computed tomography, thyroid ultrasound, serum thyroxine and TRAb, and clinical symptoms together informed the diagnoses. Regions amplified from RNA transcripts were the TCR beta CDR3 regions. HTBI primers were the set used in a first-round RT-PCR of the TCR CDR3. Via MiXCR, TCRdb re-called the multiplex PCR reads, giving one row per CDR3 protein. The sample lists about 600,000 distinct CDR3 sequences, over 12% occurring once. In its sample, this clonotype was seen many times. What it binds is unknown.

The sample was blood. This receptor was taken from a woman under 30 with Graves' ophthalmopathy. The chain employs TRBV27 and TRBJ2-3; D is uncertain. The CDR3 DNA is TGTGCCAGCAGCCTCTCCGTCATACGCACAGATACGCAGTATTTT. It codes for CASSLSVIRTDTQYF.